This passage covers 31 T cell receptor beta chains from one sample sequenced in a study of blood T cell repertoires in COVID-19. The repertoire was sequenced with immunoSEQ multiplex PCR; TCRdb's copy has only in-frame clones and lacks some. Of approximately 140,000 clones in the sample, roughly 80% are singletons; the top ten hold 35% to 45%. The material sequenced was peripheral blood. These receptors were collected from a human donor in a cohort sampled during active COVID-19.

The chain joins TRBV10-3 to TRBJ1-1; possibly TRBD1 for D (6 bases). The ends were cut back, 11 bases at V and 1 base at J, with 14 bases in the middle. The CDR3 is 13 amino acids. Per the germline V gene, CDR1 is ENHRY and CDR2 is SYGVKD. The CDR3 sequence: CAVLQQGNTEAFF. The CDR3 bases are TGTGCCGTCCTACAACAGGGGAACACTGAAGCTTTCTTT.

The chain uses TRBV5-1 and TRBJ1-3; D call uncertain. The CDR3 loop spans 15 amino acids. Trimming left V 0 bases short and J 0 bases short, with 7 bases between. CDR1 and CDR2 from the germline V gene are SGHRS and YFSETQ. The CDR3 coding sequence is TGCGCCAGCAGCTTGGAACACCACTCTGGAAACACCATATATTTT. Translated, it gives CASSLEHHSGNTIYF.

The genes are TRBV5-1 and TRBJ1-6; tentatively, D is TRBD1 (6 bases). Per germline, CDR1 SGHRS and CDR2 YFSETQ. The CDR3 loop spans 14 amino acids. Trimming removed 1 base from V and 7 bases from J, with 9 bases in between. The CDR3 protein is CASSLNRANSPLHF. The CDR3 DNA reads TGCGCCAGCAGCTTGAACAGGGCAAATTCACCCCTCCACTTT.

This rearrangement joins TRBV6-6 to TRBJ2-7; D is perhaps TRBD2 (6 bases). The V and J ends lost 5 bases and 0 bases respectively, with 23 bases between them. Germline CDR1 is MNHNY and CDR2 is SVGAGI (reference sequence). This CDR3 has 18 residues. The CDR3 protein is CASSPGPGGYGGSYEQYF. CDR3 in DNA: TGTGCCAGCAGTCCCGGGCCTGGCGGATACGGGGGCTCCTACGAGCAGTACTTC.

This clone occurred a few times. The chain links TRBV9 to TRBJ2-2; possible D gene TRBD1, 5 bases. The CDR3 loop spans 14 amino acids. Germline V CDR1 and CDR2: SGDLS, YYNGEE. The V gene lost 4 bases and the J gene lost 3 bases, with 10 bases spanning the gap. The DNA of the CDR3 is TGTGCCAGCAGCCCCCGACAGCACACCGGGGAGCTGTTTTTT. It translates to CASSPRQHTGELFF.

Written as DNA, the CDR3 is TGTGCCTGGAGTGCCGAGGGCCCTCAGCCCCAGCATTTT. Translating it yields CAWSAEGPQPQHF. This sequence joins TRBV30 and TRBJ1-5; no clear D gene. V was pared by 1 base and J by 6 bases, with 10 bases between. CDR3 length: 13 amino acids. Per the germline V gene, CDR1 is GTSNPN and CDR2 is SVGIG (reference sequence).

This rearrangement joins TRBV20-1 to TRBJ1-2; 7 bases agree with TRBD1. The J segment lost 6 bases and the V segment lost 4 bases, leaving 2 bases of the junction unmatched. The CDR3 is made up of 11 amino acids. Germline lookup yields CDR1 DFQATT and CDR2 SNEGSKA (reference sequence). The CDR3 nucleotides are TGCAGTGCTAAACAGGGGCATGGCTACACCTTC. Protein: CSAKQGHGYTF.

V and J are TRBV7-2 and TRBJ2-2, with D unresolved. V was cut by 8 bases and J by 5 bases, with 12 bases left in between. The CDR3 consists of 13 residues. CDR1 is SGHTA, CDR2 FQGNSA, per germline. The CDR3 loop is CASSSTRTGELFF. CDR3 sequence (DNA): TGTGCCAGCTCGAGTACCCGAACCGGGGAGCTGTTTTTT.

The chain is built from TRBV19 and TRBJ1-4, with D tentatively TRBD1 (6 bases). Germline CDR1 LNHDA, CDR2 SQIVND (reference sequence). CDR3 size: 13 residues. V shed 6 bases and J shed 8 bases, with 13 bases lying between them. CDR3 amino acids: CASRQQGREKLFF. The CDR3 bases are TGTGCCAGTAGGCAACAGGGAAGGGAAAAACTGTTTTTT.

The V call is TRBV27, the J call TRBJ1-1; TRBD1 is a possible D gene (6 bases). This CDR3 is built from 16 residues. Germline assignment: CDR1 MNHEY and CDR2 SMNVEV (reference sequence). Trimming removed 5 bases at V and 0 bases at J, with 16 bases between. CDR3 DNA sequence: TGTGCCAGCAGTCCAGCGGGGTGGGACATGAACACTGAAGCTTTCTTT. Protein sequence: CASSPAGWDMNTEAFF.

This CDR3 reads CASSRDRLNTEAFF. CDR3 in DNA: TGTGCCAGCTCACGGGACAGGCTGAACACTGAAGCTTTCTTT. The chain employs TRBV18 and TRBJ1-1, with 8 bases lining up with TRBD1. The CDR3 has 14 amino acids. In germline, CDR1 is KGHSH, CDR2 LQKENI. V shed 4 bases and J 0 bases; nucleotides not matched to a gene: 1.

V is TRBV3-1 (or the pseudogene TRBV3-2) and J is TRBJ2-5, with 9 bases identical to TRBD2. From germline, CDR1 is LGHDT and CDR2 YNNKEL (reference sequence). The CDR3 spans 15 residues. V gave up 5 bases and J gave up 7 bases; unmatched junction bases: 11. CDR3 protein: CASSETSGEFSTQYF. CDR3 DNA: TGTGCCAGCAGCGAGACTAGCGGCGAATTTTCGACCCAGTACTTC.

V gene TRBV20-1 combines with J gene TRBJ1-4; 7 nucleotides align to TRBD1. The CDR3 length is 14 residues. Germline values: CDR1 DFQATT, CDR2 SNEGSKA (reference sequence). The V segment lost 3 bases and the J segment 1 base; nucleotides outside the gene matches: 2. The CDR3, as DNA: TGCAGTGCTAGTGCAGGGGGAACTAATGAAAAACTGTTTTTT. Translation gives CSASAGGTNEKLFF.

The rearrangement links TRBV5-1 to TRBJ2-6; D may be TRBD1 (6 bases). With 0 bases removed from V and 0 bases from J, the gap between germline ends came to 16 bases. The CDR3 is 19 amino acids. CDR1 SGHRS and CDR2 YFSETQ come from the germline V gene. The CDR3, as DNA: TGCGCCAGCAGCTTGGAATGGGGGCCGATCCACTCTGGGGCCAACGTCCTGACTTTC. This translates into CASSLEWGPIHSGANVLTF.

A few counts support this clone. DNA of the CDR3: TGTGCCAGCAGTTCGGGGGTCGGGGATACGCAGTATTTT. It yields the protein CASSSGVGDTQYF. The chain employs TRBV12-3 or TRBV12-4 and TRBJ2-3; D might be TRBD2 (6 bases). The CDR3 consists of 13 residues. V was cut by 4 bases and J by 6 bases, with 11 bases left in between.

The gene calls are TRBV27 and TRBJ2-1; TRBD1 aligns across 9 bases. Germline CDR1 MNHEY, CDR2 SMNVEV (reference sequence). The CDR3 loop spans 15 amino acids. After removal of 6 bases from V and 0 bases from J, the junction contained 3 bases not matched to a gene. CDR3 residues: CASRPDRGSYNEQFF. The CDR3 DNA reads TGTGCCAGCAGACCGGACAGGGGCTCCTACAATGAGCAGTTCTTC.

This chain connects TRBV5-1 to TRBJ2-2, with a possible D match to TRBD2 (7 bases). Germline V gene data show CDR1 as SGHRS and CDR2 as YFSETQ. There are 15 residues in the CDR3. Between the trimmed V and J ends, which lost 2 bases and 6 bases, there was a span of 14 bases. This chain's CDR3 is CASSFAGAKAGELFF. As DNA, the CDR3 is TGCGCCAGCAGCTTTGCGGGGGCTAAGGCCGGGGAGCTGTTTTTT.

The CDR3 sequence is CASSYEETEAFF. The CDR3, as DNA: TGTGCCAGCAGTTACGAGGAGACTGAAGCTTTCTTT. The chain combines TRBV6-6 with TRBJ1-1, with D unclear. CDR3 length: 12 amino acids. The V and J ends lost 2 bases and 5 bases respectively, with 6 bases between them. From germline, CDR1 is MNHNY and CDR2 SVGAGI (reference sequence).

V is TRBV19 and J is TRBJ1-1; TRBD1 might be the D (6 bases). The V gene lost 4 bases and the J gene lost 1 base, with 13 bases spanning the gap. The CDR3 spans 15 residues. Germline CDR1 is LNHDA and CDR2 is SQIVND (reference sequence). The CDR3 spells CASSRGGHQNTEAFF. In nucleotides, the CDR3 is TGTGCCAGTAGTAGAGGGGGACACCAGAACACTGAAGCTTTCTTT.

In DNA, the CDR3 is TGTGCCAGCAGCCAATCGACAGGGAGGTCCACTGAAGCTTTCTTT. Translation: CASSQSTGRSTEAFF. V is TRBV2 and J is TRBJ1-1, with 7 bases fitting TRBD1. The V gene's germline CDR1 is SNHLY and CDR2 FYNNEI. After removal of 6 bases from V and 4 bases from J, the junction contained 11 bases not matched to a gene. CDR3 length: 15 residues.

The gene calls are TRBV15 and TRBJ2-2, with D uncertain. Germline V gives CDR1 LNHNV, CDR2 YYDKDF (reference sequence). Trimming pared 1 base from V and 6 bases from J, leaving 12 bases between. The CDR3 runs 15 residues. DNA for the CDR3: TGTGCCACCAGCAGAGCCCCTCCCAGTGCCGGGGAGCTGTTTTTT. Protein product: CATSRAPPSAGELFF.

The chain is built from TRBV7-9 and TRBJ1-1; the D is unclear. Trimming removed 8 bases at V and 1 base at J, with 2 bases between. In germline, CDR1 is SEHNR, CDR2 FQNEAQ (reference sequence). CDR3 length: 10 residues. The CDR3 sequence is CASRNTEAFF. The CDR3 nucleotides read TGTGCCAGCCGGAACACTGAAGCTTTCTTT.

The CDR3 region is CASSLGGRTNYGYTF. The DNA for the CDR3 is TGTGCCAGCAGCTTAGGGGGGCGAACTAACTATGGCTACACCTTC. The chain carries TRBV11-3 and TRBJ1-2; tentative D call: TRBD1 (6 bases). CDR1 and CDR2 from the germline V gene are SGHNT and YENEEA. The V gene lost 1 base and the J gene lost 0 bases, with 9 bases spanning the gap. CDR3 length: 15 residues. The entire variable domain, with the rest obtained from reference TRBV11-3 and TRBJ1-2, is as follows: EAGVVQSPRYKIIEKKQPVAFWCNPISGHNTLYWYLQNLGQGPELLIRYENEEAVDDSQLPKDRFSAERLKGVDSTLKIQPAELGDSAVYLCASSLGGRTNYGYTFGSGTRLTVV.

J is TRBJ2-5 and V is TRBV3-1 (or the pseudogene TRBV3-2); 7 nucleotides agree with TRBD1. The CDR3 is 13 amino acids. J was trimmed by 7 bases and V by 0 bases; bases with no gene match: 2. Germline V lookup: CDR1 LGHDT, CDR2 YNNKEL (reference sequence). Here the CDR3 reads CASSQDEGATQYF. Here the CDR3 DNA reads TGTGCCAGCAGCCAAGATGAGGGGGCGACCCAGTACTTC.

The rearrangement links TRBV7-2 to TRBJ1-6; 7 positions agree with TRBD1. The junction had 8 bases not matched to a gene; V was cut back by 5 bases and J by 7 bases. Germline CDR1 is SGHTA and CDR2 is FQGNSA. This CDR3 is built from 15 residues. CDR3 DNA: TGTGCCAGCAGCCCCTCCCGGGACAGAAATTCACCCCTCCACTTT. Protein sequence: CASSPSRDRNSPLHF.

This clone was seen once. The V gene is TRBV4-2, the J gene TRBJ1-2, with D maybe TRBD1 (5 bases). The CDR3 spans 13 residues. Germline V gene sequence: CDR1 LGHNA, CDR2 YNFKEQ. Trimming took 4 bases from V and 6 from J, leaving 12 bases between them. CDR3 in DNA: TGTGCCAGCAGCCTGGGCCGGGGGGATGGCTACACCTTC. This sequence encodes CASSLGRGDGYTF.

This chain uses TRBV6-6 with TRBJ1-2, with D uncertain. V lost 6 bases and J 6 bases, leaving 8 bases between the germline ends. The CDR3 extends over 11 amino acids. Per germline, CDR1 MNHNY and CDR2 SVGAGI (reference sequence). The CDR3 protein is CASRAAHGYTF. The CDR3 DNA reads as TGTGCCAGCAGGGCCGCACATGGCTACACCTTC.

This clone has a single count. The rearrangement links TRBV6-5 to TRBJ2-5; D not resolved. The CDR3 is 13 amino acids. The germline gives CDR1 MNHEY, CDR2 SVGAGI. V gave up 5 bases and J gave up 0 bases, with 7 bases separating them. CDR3 amino acids: CASSTHNQETQYF. DNA of the CDR3: TGTGCCAGCAGTACTCATAACCAAGAGACCCAGTACTTC.

The rearrangement uses TRBV5-1 and TRBJ2-5; weak D call: TRBD2 (6 bases). Germline V CDR1 and CDR2: SGHRS, YFSETQ. The CDR3 spans 13 residues. Between the trimmed V and J ends, which lost 4 bases and 2 bases, there was a span of 9 bases. CDR3 region: CASSGSGQETQYF. DNA for the CDR3: TGCGCCAGCAGCGGTAGCGGTCAAGAGACCCAGTACTTC. The entire variable domain, with the rest obtained from reference TRBV5-1 and TRBJ2-5, is as follows: KAGVTQTPRYLIKTRGQQVTLSCSPISGHRSVSWYQQTPGQGLQFLFEYFSETQRNKGNFPGRFSGRQFSNSRSEMNVSTLELGDSALYLCASSGSGQETQYFGPGTRLLVL.

The chain has TRBV4-2 and TRBJ2-5; tentative D call: TRBD2 (5 bases). The CDR3 covers 15 residues. Trimming pared 0 bases from V and 4 bases from J, leaving 12 bases between. Germline V gene lookup returns CDR1 LGHNA and CDR2 YNFKEQ. The chain's CDR3 is CASSQDPLAPETQYF. CDR3 coding DNA: TGTGCCAGCAGCCAAGACCCGCTAGCCCCAGAGACCCAGTACTTC.

The genes are TRBV7-2 and TRBJ1-1; 8 bases map to TRBD1. From germline, CDR1 is SGHTA and CDR2 FQGNSA. Trimming cost V 2 bases and J 6 bases; bases outside gene matches: 11. This CDR3 has 16 residues. In nucleotides, the CDR3 is TGTGCCAGCAGCTTATGGGCAGGGGGCGGCTGGGCTGAAGCTTTCTTT. It is translated as CASSLWAGGGWAEAFF.